The 15 T cell receptor beta chains presented below share a single source sample, sequenced in a study of Ad26.COV2.S vaccination and SARS-CoV-2 variants. Treatment here: roughly 20 received Ad26.COV2.S at low or high dose, single or two shots; about 5 received placebo; per-sample allocation not given. The samples date from day 63 after the first vaccine or placebo injection. The table came from immunoSEQ multiplex PCR; TCRdb's copy has only in-frame clones and leaves some out. Of about 440,000 clones listed, about 90% are singletons. The sample here was peripheral blood, taken in a trial of Ad26.COV2.S vaccine versus placebo. These receptors came from a person aged 18-60 years who received the Ad26.COV2.S COVID-19 vaccine or a placebo.

This chain links TRBV3-1 (or the pseudogene TRBV3-2) with TRBJ2-2; unclear D gene. Per germline, CDR1 LGHDT and CDR2 YNNKEL (reference sequence). The CDR3 loop spans 16 amino acids. V lost 6 bases, J lost 3 bases, and 17 bases lay in between. The chain's CDR3 is CASSPSRASYTGELFF. Written as DNA, the CDR3 is TGTGCCAGCAGTCCTTCACGAGCCAGCTACACCGGGGAGCTGTTTTTT.

A remark on this clone: The same CDR3 also results from other DNA sequences found in this sample. The chain joins TRBV27 to TRBJ2-1, with 9 bases aligning to TRBD1. CDR3 length equals 15 residues. Unmatched junction bases numbered 5, after V lost 6 bases and J lost 2 bases. Germline V gene sequence: CDR1 MNHEY, CDR2 SMNVEV (reference sequence). The CDR3 reads CASSLGQGAYNEQFF. In DNA, the CDR3 is TGTGCCAGCAGCCTGGGACAGGGAGCCTACAATGAGCAGTTCTTC.

CDR3 loop: CASSFRDRGVNEQFF. As DNA, the CDR3 is TGTGCCAGCAGCTTCCGAGACAGGGGTGTCAATGAGCAGTTCTTC. The chain carries TRBV7-2 and TRBJ2-1; TRBD1 matches at 8 bases. CDR3 size: 15 residues. With 3 bases clipped from V and 6 bases from J, the junction kept 7 bases outside the gene matches. CDR1 is SGHTA, CDR2 FQGNSA, per germline. Together with reference TRBV7-2 and TRBJ2-1, the CDR3 gives the full variable domain: GAGVSQSPSNKVTEKGKDVELRCDPISGHTALYWYRQSLGQGLEFLIYFQGNSAPDKSGLPSDRFSAERTGGSVSTLTIQRTQQEDSAVYLCASSFRDRGVNEQFFGPGTRLTVL.

This chain uses TRBV5-8 with TRBJ1-5; no firm D call. The CDR3 runs to 15 residues. Germline-derived CDR1 and CDR2 are SGHTS and YDEGEE. V lost 1 base to trimming and J lost 0 bases, with 8 bases between them. The CDR3 DNA reads as TGTGCCAGCAGCTTGCTCGGTTTTAGCAATCAGCCCCAGCATTTT. This codes for CASSLLGFSNQPQHF.

The V call is TRBV7-9, the J call TRBJ2-7, with D tentatively TRBD1 (7 bases). Deletions cut 3 bases from V and 3 bases from J, with 12 bases between. The CDR3 length is 14 residues. Germline CDR1 SEHNR, CDR2 FQNEAQ (reference sequence). CDR3 bases: TGTGCCAGCAGCTTGCAGGGGGGCTACTACGAGCAGTACTTC. Translating it yields CASSLQGGYYEQYF.

J is TRBJ2-2 and V is TRBV27, with D possibly being TRBD1 (5 bases). In germline, CDR1 is MNHEY, CDR2 SMNVEV (reference sequence). This CDR3 contains 17 residues. Trimming pared 5 bases from V and 2 bases from J, leaving 18 bases between. The CDR3 spells CASSPTPPDSNTGELFF. The CDR3 bases are TGTGCCAGCAGTCCTACCCCTCCAGACAGCAACACCGGGGAGCTGTTTTTT.

The rearrangement uses TRBV27 and TRBJ2-7, with TRBD1 identical over 7 bases. With V trimmed by 1 base and J by 4 bases, 7 bases remained unmatched. CDR3 length: 15 amino acids. CDR1 is MNHEY and CDR2 is SMNVEV in the germline V gene (reference sequence). Here the CDR3 reads CASSLYRGLGYEQYF. The CDR3 nucleotides read TGTGCCAGCAGTTTATACAGGGGTTTGGGTTACGAGCAGTACTTC.

This chain joins TRBV5-1 and TRBJ2-5, with 9 bases that match TRBD1. The CDR3 sequence is 14 residues long. J gave up 5 bases and V 7 bases, and 9 bases lay outside the gene matches. Germline V lookup: CDR1 SGHRS, CDR2 YFSETQ. The CDR3: CASAQGASGETQYF. For the CDR3, the DNA is TGCGCCAGCGCACAGGGGGCTTCGGGGGAGACCCAGTACTTC.

This sequence joins TRBV30 and TRBJ2-7; TRBD1 agrees at 7 bases. Germline V gene lookup returns CDR1 GTSNPN and CDR2 SVGIG (reference sequence). The V gene end was trimmed by 4 bases and the J gene end by 2 bases; junction bases not matched to a gene: 8. This CDR3 region has 14 residues. In DNA form, the CDR3 reads TGTGCCTGGAATGGTAGGGACAGAACCTACGAGCAGTACTTC. Translation: CAWNGRDRTYEQYF.

Remarks on this clone: This same CDR3 is encoded by further DNA sequences in the sample. This chain uses TRBV7-9 with TRBJ2-5; a possible D gene is TRBD1 (5 bases). The CDR3 contains 14 residues. Trimming stripped 1 base from V and 5 bases from J, with 11 bases between. CDR1 SEHNR and CDR2 FQNEAQ come from the germline V gene (reference sequence). CDR3 DNA sequence: TGTGCCAGCAGCTTAGTAGGGGCTGGGGAGACCCAGTACTTC. Amino acids: CASSLVGAGETQYF.

The chain couples TRBV2 to TRBJ2-3; D perhaps matches TRBD2 (6 bases). Trimming took 3 bases from V and 2 from J, leaving 18 bases between them. The CDR3 extends over 17 amino acids. CDR1 SNHLY and CDR2 FYNNEI come from the germline V gene. The CDR3 sequence: CASSDFPSDSDTDTQYF. The DNA for the CDR3 is TGTGCCAGCAGTGATTTCCCTAGCGACTCAGACACAGATACGCAGTATTTT.

The CDR3 region is CATSNGGEQFF. The CDR3 bases are TGTGCCACCAGCAACGGAGGTGAGCAGTTCTTC. The chain carries TRBV24-1 and TRBJ2-1; tentatively, D is TRBD2 (5 bases). The CDR3 is 11 amino acids. Germline-derived CDR1 and CDR2 are KGHDR and SFDVKD. Trimming removed 7 bases at V and 9 bases at J, with 9 bases between.

The chain combines TRBV6-6 with TRBJ1-5; D is uncertain. V gave up 2 bases and J gave up 0 bases, with 11 bases separating them. Germline lookup yields CDR1 MNHNY and CDR2 SVGAGI (reference sequence). This CDR3 comprises 16 residues. The chain's CDR3 is CASSYLAEYSNQPQHF. The CDR3 DNA sequence: TGTGCCAGCAGTTACCTAGCAGAGTATAGCAATCAGCCCCAGCATTTT.

The chain links TRBV5-4 to TRBJ2-7; D is unresolved. Germline V gene lookup returns CDR1 SGHNT and CDR2 YYREEE (reference sequence). This CDR3 region has 12 residues. V gave up 4 bases and J gave up 6 bases, with 11 bases separating them. CDR3 nucleotides: TGTGCCAGCAGCCCCACCCAGGTCGAGCAGTACTTC. Its protein is CASSPTQVEQYF.

V and J are TRBV13 and TRBJ1-1, with TRBD1 matching 9 bases. V lost 5 bases to trimming and J lost 5 bases; unmatched junction nucleotides: 9. Looked up from germline, CDR1 is PRHDT and CDR2 is FYEKMQ (reference sequence). CDR3 length: 15 amino acids. The chain's CDR3 is CASSVRDRVRTEAFF. In DNA, the CDR3 is TGTGCCAGCAGCGTACGGGACAGGGTGCGAACTGAAGCTTTCTTT.